This T cell receptor beta chain was captured in a study of blood T cell repertoires in COVID-19. For the study at large: From T cells, B-cell-depleted T cells, or PBMCs came the material, which was cDNA or gDNA.

Trimming removed 6 bases from V and 4 bases from J, with 12 bases in between. From germline, CDR1 is MNHEY and CDR2 SMNVEV (reference sequence). This CDR3 comprises 14 residues. Enrolled through a virtual design, the participants were between 18 and 89 years of age and came from 24 US areas. In the source study's methods: Scientists estimated how many nucleated cells there were by amplifying reference gene primers. Clones were read by immunoSEQ multiplex PCR, and TCRdb kept only the in-frame ones, dropping some. V, J and clone size are those of that table, while D and trimming were read from the DNA. Here the sample spans roughly 250,000 clones, around 89% being singletons.

The clonotype comes from a man aged 40-55 years who had recovered from COVID-19. This chain uses TRBV27 with TRBJ2-2, with D perhaps matching TRBD2 (6 bases). Sequencing used PBMCs or T cells enriched from blood (not recorded which). DNA for the CDR3: TGTGCCAGCAGGGAGCCCGGGAGCACCGGGGAGCTGTTTTTT. The encoded protein is CASREPGSTGELFF.